This TCR beta chain was observed in a study of beta chain features in type 1 diabetes. In the study overall: Healthy donors, compared against patients, showed similar age, gender and cell yields.

This CDR3 is built from 13 residues. Trimming took off 3 bases at V and 3 bases at J, with 11 bases between the two ends. The germline V gene encodes CDR1 GTSNPN and CDR2 SVGIG (reference sequence). On this clone itself: The antigen is not known.

A CD45RO/CCR7/CD25/CD127/CD95/CD27 panel sorted naive, central memory, regulatory and stem cell-like memory CD4+ cells. The sequenced template was cDNA made from the entire isolated RNA. TCRdb's table, derived via immunoSEQ multiplex PCR, lists solely in-frame clones and lacks some. The table shows hundreds of thousands of clones, with around 68% occurring only once. Study results and caveats: The similarity of naive, central memory and Treg TCRB repertoires appeared greater among patients than among healthy donors.

The rearrangement links TRBV30 to TRBJ1-2; no reliable D call. The sequence was obtained from a man aged 25-40 years in good health. The specimen sequenced was naive CD4+ T cells from blood. CDR3 nucleotides: TGTGCCTGGAGGGACCCAGCTCACTATGGCTACACCTTC. This gives the protein CAWRDPAHYGYTF.